Given below is one T cell receptor (beta chain) in context. This clone has only a few counts. This clone's antigen is unknown. It has no much larger one-base neighbor in the sample; base qualities were not kept. The sample originates from a study of cytomegalovirus exposure and HLA in healthy donors (dated by TCRdb to the late 2010s). About the investigation overall: An earlier analysis of several hundred of the donors reported 250 to 300 Gb of sequence data and 117 million unique TCR beta sequences from roughly 200 million T cells. Alongside the repertoire data, information on donor age, sex, ethnicity and CMV serostatus was compiled. The later analysis used no new phenotypic data to find candidate immune exposures, relying instead on TCR beta sequences and their occurrence across donors. Because of strong linkage in the cohort, 4 to 6 DR-DQ haplotypes were treated as single units for association and clustering. A later genetic analysis took genome-wide SNP genotypes for about 55% of the 666 donors and used that subset as a discovery cohort. High-throughput TCR immunosequencing, statistical association of individual TCRs with disease status, and machine learning were combined to predict cytomegalovirus infection status. All discovery cohort repertoires had been generated using a single sequencing platform. Besides the first cohort of hundreds of subjects, a separate validation cohort made up of 120 different subjects was used. The study aimed to test whether cataloging public T cell receptors could reveal signatures of past pathogen exposure. Of the 300 to 450 genotyped donors, over 80% were placed in the genetic ancestry cluster associated with self-reported Caucasian donors. An early release that covered some 630 HLA-typed donors contained around 300 gigabases of sequencing data and tens of millions of unique TCR sequences. An earlier analysis of around 540 of the donors applied high-throughput TCR beta sequencing to assess whether each TCR beta V gene segment acted as functional or pseudogenic. The T cell repertoires of several hundred subjects were profiled by immunosequencing and related to cytomegalovirus serostatus. Both class I and class II loci were covered by HLA typing, at four-digit resolution. A later analysis re-examined previously published TCR beta repertoires from 500 to 700 donors and added high-resolution HLA genotyping to investigate patterns of TCR occurrence. Among some 400 genotyped donors of the cohort, an average of approximately 240,000 unique TCR beta nucleotide sequences were sequenced per donor, around 20% of them non-productive. The number of typed donors differed by locus: about 620-630 for A, B, C, DRB1 and DQB1; approximately 520 for DQA1; around 610 for DPA1; and around 490 for DPB1.

Results and caveats for the whole study, not just this receptor: The study gave a list of around 170 TCR beta chains associated with cytomegalovirus. Sequencing depth was assumed to be roughly uniform across donors in the presence/absence analyses, though that assumption may not hold. While some public TCRs were present in many individuals, most TCR sequences turned up only very rarely across donors. Linkage disequilibrium might explain the correlated functional status among segregating V segments, but an unknown experimental factor could not be excluded. In an earlier analysis of 450 to 750 of the donors, most TCR beta V segments appeared in productive rearrangements about 87% or about 30% of the time, broadly matching IMGT annotations. Only TCR beta chains were sequenced in this cohort, and the absence of alpha or paired-chain data limited detectable features. Because HLA typing was unavailable for some donors at each locus, only the typed subset was used in association tests. Assigning TCR associations to individual alleles was difficult when HLA alleles, especially DR and DQ, strongly co-occurred. The classifier was reported to diagnose cytomegalovirus status with high specificity and sensitivity in both the original and validation cohorts. A later analysis found that TCR association rates varied across HLA loci, with DRB1 alleles showing the most associated TCRs and HLA-C alleles the fewest. A further reported finding was that TCR beta sequences accurately predicted the HLA-A and HLA-B alleles for most subjects in the first cohort. In a later analysis, several top co-occurrence clusters were reported to appear linked to parvovirus B19, influenza, CMV and Epstein-Barr virus. In vitro tests confirmed that a few of the cytomegalovirus-associated TCR beta chains recognize cytomegalovirus antigens. A later analysis found that most CMV-associated TCR beta chains appeared HLA-restricted, with HLA associations seemingly driven largely by CMV exposure. According to a later genetic analysis, donors in an Asian-associated ancestry cluster had fewer N-insertions in productive TCRs than the approximately 700-donor mean. Immune exposure information for the cohort was limited to CMV serostatus. The sequencing pipeline was judged likely to have produced a cluster of highly shared sequence variants as a technical artifact. A later analysis associated 16,951 TCR beta sequences with specific HLA alleles at a false discovery rate of 0.05. The 87-base-pair reads could not distinguish some IMGT-functional V segments, including TRBV6-2 and TRBV6-3, so those segments were excluded. The authors suggested that the approach could potentially be extended to other disease states and immunological phenotypes. In a later analysis, HLA-associated TCR beta chains were found to be more clonally expanded and to have lower generation probabilities than equally common non-associated chains. Roughly 15 rarely observed V segments, including chromosome 9 orphons, were excluded from the earlier analysis of about 500 of the donors because counts were too low. An association between a missense DCLRE1C variant and V-gene and J-gene trimming of TCR beta chains was found in a later genetic analysis and replicated in an independent cohort.

V sheds 7 bases and J sheds 6 bases, leaving 17 bases between their ends. From the germline V gene, CDR1 is SQVTM and CDR2 is ANQGSEA. The CDR3, from cysteine to phenylalanine, totals 13 residues. Only the CDR3 DNA stays, 39 bases, in frame from base 1. To prepare the library, the immunoSEQ multiplex PCR assay was applied. For the multiplex PCR, a mixture combining 60 forward primers for TCR Vbeta segments and 13 reverse primers for TCR Jbeta segments was used. The CDR3 region of rearranged TCR beta genes was amplified from genomic DNA by a multiplex PCR assay. On the Illumina HiSeq System, the amplified TCR beta libraries were sequenced as 87-base-pair reads. Turning to the authors' computational methods: Across the 500 to 700 repertoires, a later analysis counted 75 million to 90 million unique TCR beta chains, roughly 11 million of which were shared by at least two donors. A nearest-neighbor algorithm error-corrected the raw reads and collapsed the reads into unique sequences, merging closely related sequences to remove PCR and sequencing errors. To assign V, D and J gene segments, CDR3 sequences were aligned to IMGT reference sequences. For a sequence to be retained, a match of at least six nucleotides to both a V gene segment and a J gene segment was required. Rearrangements were classified as productive when the CDR3 lacked stop codons and remained in frame with V and J, and all other rearrangements were classified as non-productive. CDR3 was defined according to IMGT convention as the region running from the second conserved V-encoded cysteine to the conserved J-encoded phenylalanine. Sequences without an unambiguous match to a single V gene segment were excluded from the earlier analysis of 450 to 650 of the donors. An earlier analysis of almost 600 of the donors classified V segments as functional when productive rearrangements were above 56.7% and as segregating when the standard deviation between donors was above 5%. A statistical classification framework was built to diagnose cytomegalovirus status from the catalog of TCR beta chain sequences. In a later analysis, TCR nucleotide sequences were compared against IMGT/GENE-DB human TR gene sequences so that V and J genes could be assigned. A later analysis assigned CDR3 sequences and most-parsimonious VDJ recombination scenarios with the TCRdist pipeline. In a later analysis, each TCR beta chain was defined by its CDR3 amino acid sequence together with its V-gene family, and reads lacking a unique V-gene family were excluded. A later analysis removed 550 to 650 highly shared, low-generation-probability nucleotide sequences to deal with suspected cross-contamination and a sequencing artifact. A later analysis calculated a clonal expansion index for each public chain from normalized within-repertoire ranks of inferred template counts. A later analysis computed generation probabilities with a VDJ recombination model fitted to out-of-frame rearrangements, and checked the results against IGoR. Hypergeometric tests were used in a later analysis to score TCR-TCR, TCR-HLA and TCR-CMV co-occurrence, with a repertoire-size bias correction applied to the TCR pairs. To estimate false discovery rates, a later analysis permuted the HLA or CMV assignments 20 times. In a later analysis, co-occurring TCRs were grouped using DBSCAN, and TCRdist sequence similarity was added for clustering within HLA-allele-positive subsets. For co-occurrence clustering, repertoires with fewer than 30,000 or more than 120,000 public chains were excluded, along with about five repertoires with anomalous nucleotide sharing. The clones in this table, taken by TCRdb from immuneACCESS, are in-frame only. Not every clone is retained; where verified, under half of the shortfall comes from an unresolved V gene, and the cause of the rest is unknown. V, J and clone size are those of that table, while D and trimming were read from the DNA. The sample data list 150,000 to 200,000 clones, and about 76% of these were observed just once. The ten largest clones capture roughly 2% of the sample.

The cohort consisted of hundreds of healthy bone marrow donors. All cohort members were sampled while nominally healthy, although unrecorded immune exposures were likely present. The donor tested CMV seronegative and was one of the 352 seronegative cohort members. Each donor provided a peripheral blood sample, and peripheral blood mononuclear cells were used for TCR beta sequencing. Genomic DNA extraction from the blood cell samples was performed with the Qiagen DNeasy Blood Extraction Kit. The sample comprised PBMCs. This receptor was taken from a female donor in good health and CMV-seronegative. This chain is built from TRBV29-1 and TRBJ2-3; TRBD2 is a possible D gene, resting on 7 matching bases. For the CDR3, the sequence is CSAPRGAGDTQYF. The DNA sequence reads TGCAGCGCCCCACGGGGGGCTGGGGATACGCAGTATTTT.